These T cell receptor beta chains were read from a single sample in a study of a mutant IDH1 vaccine in newly diagnosed glioma. Their antigens are not known. The protocol was immunoSEQ multiplex PCR, while the TCRdb copy is restricted to in-frame clones and leaves out a portion. This repertoire shows over 50,000 clones, around 82% found once; its top ten account for 13%. The sample here was PBMCs, taken from a glioma patient whose treatment included an IDH1 peptide vaccine. These receptor sequences come from a man aged 18 to 29 with glioma. Both conserved end residues are part of each CDR3. A D gene is named only where the DNA matches it firmly. Size tells how often a clone was seen (once, few, many) or the class of an expanded clone, and some rows leave it out.

CDR3aa | CDR3nt | abundance | j_gene | v_gene | d_gene
CASSFDRLAGSGTGELFF | TGTGCCAGCAGCTTTGATAGACTAGCGGGGTCCGGGACCGGGGAGCTGTTTTTT | . | TRBJ2-2 | TRBV12-1 | .
CASSPRTGDYNEQFF | TGTGCCAGCAGCCCGAGGACAGGGGACTACAATGAGCAGTTCTTC | . | TRBJ2-1 | TRBV14 | TRBD1
CASSDSKGPGANTGELFF | TGTGCCAGCAGTGACTCGAAAGGGCCCGGGGCCAACACCGGGGAGCTGTTTTTT | once | TRBJ2-2 | TRBV6-4 | .
CARTIRIASGGAHQETQYF | TGTGCCAGAACCATCAGGATCGCTAGCGGGGGGGCCCACCAAGAGACCCAGTACTTC | . | TRBJ2-5 | TRBV5-3 | TRBD2
CASSFLAGGEQYF | TGTGCCAGCAGCTTCCTAGCGGGGGGAGAGCAGTACTTC | . | TRBJ2-7 | TRBV7-2 | TRBD2
CASSPRGVLNEKLFF | TGTGCCAGCAGTCCCCGGGGGGTTCTTAATGAAAAACTGTTTTTT | . | TRBJ1-4 | TRBV6-6 | .
CSVATGGMSTEAFF | TGCAGCGTTGCCACAGGTGGCATGAGCACTGAAGCTTTCTTT | few | TRBJ1-1 | TRBV29-1 | .
CASRKQGNSEAFF | TGTGCCAGCCGGAAACAGGGCAACTCTGAAGCTTTCTTT | . | TRBJ1-1 | TRBV6-4 | .
CASSPEGGSYNEQFF | TGTGCCAGCAGTCCAGAGGGGGGCTCCTACAATGAGCAGTTCTTC | . | TRBJ2-1 | TRBV6-4 | .
CASSLTGGAETQYF | TGTGCCAGCAGCTTAACTGGGGGGGCAGAGACCCAGTACTTC | . | TRBJ2-5 | TRBV7-3 | .
CATTRPENSYEQYF | TGTGCCACCACCCGGCCGGAAAACTCCTACGAGCAGTACTTC | once | TRBJ2-7 | TRBV6-6 | .
CASSIGDRETTEAFF | TGTGCCAGTAGTATAGGGGACAGGGAGACGACTGAAGCTTTCTTT | . | TRBJ1-1 | TRBV19 | TRBD1
CASSAGGGPKEQYF | TGTGCCAGCAGTGCGGGAGGGGGCCCTAAGGAGCAGTACTTC | . | TRBJ2-7 | TRBV28 | TRBD2
CASSTRTGYDTGPQYF | TGTGCCAGCAGCACCAGGACAGGTTACGATACCGGCCCCCAGTACTTC | . | TRBJ2-5 | TRBV21-1 | .
CAISDPDPLLSDEQYF | TGTGCCATCAGTGACCCGGACCCGCTCCTTTCGGACGAGCAGTACTTC | . | TRBJ2-7 | TRBV10-3 | .
CSAERLETQYF | TGCAGCGCCGAGCGGTTGGAGACCCAGTACTTC | . | TRBJ2-5 | TRBV29-1 | .
CASSTPWESTHYEQYF | TGTGCCAGCAGCACTCCTTGGGAGTCCACCCACTACGAGCAGTACTTC | . | TRBJ2-7 | TRBV11-2 | .
CASSHYGVPNEKLFF | TGCGCCAGCAGCCATTATGGGGTCCCCAATGAAAAACTGTTTTTT | . | TRBJ1-4 | TRBV5-1 | .
CASSSNNPSASSYNEQFF | TGTGCCAGCAGCTCTAACAACCCTAGCGCCAGCTCCTACAATGAGCAGTTCTTC | medium-sized | TRBJ2-1 | TRBV5-4 | .
CASRSGVRGGEQYF | TGCGCCAGCAGGTCAGGGGTACGCGGGGGCGAGCAGTACTTC | . | TRBJ2-7 | TRBV5-1 | .
CASSRGGNEQFF | TGTGCCAGCAGCCGCGGCGGGAATGAGCAGTTCTTC | . | TRBJ2-1 | TRBV2 | .
CASSDSTIKYPPIYEQYF | TGTGCCAGCAGTGACTCGACTATCAAATACCCTCCAATCTACGAGCAGTACTTC | . | TRBJ2-7 | TRBV6-4 | .
CASSPTGLGGNEQFF | TGTGCCAGCAGCCCGACAGGTCTGGGCGGCAATGAGCAGTTCTTC | . | TRBJ2-1 | TRBV5-6 | .
CASSPGQAPGSEQYF | TGTGCCAGCAGCCCGGGACAGGCCCCGGGGAGCGAGCAGTACTTC | . | TRBJ2-7 | TRBV11-3 | TRBD1
CASSMTSGTETQYF | TGTGCCAGTAGTATGACCTCGGGGACAGAGACCCAGTACTTC | . | TRBJ2-5 | TRBV19 | .
CASSLVSHSGANVLTF | TGTGCCAGCAGCTTGGTGTCGCACTCTGGGGCCAACGTCCTGACTTTC | . | TRBJ2-6 | TRBV5-4 | .
CASTLSPSWNEQYF | TGTGCCAGCACCTTATCCCCCAGTTGGAACGAGCAGTACTTC | . | TRBJ2-7 | TRBV7-2 | .
CASSSLPGAFKGEQYF | TGTGCCAGCTCGTCATTACCGGGTGCCTTTAAAGGGGAGCAGTACTTC | . | TRBJ2-7 | TRBV18 | .
CASSVGVGGPTDTQYF | TGTGCCAGCAGCGTAGGAGTGGGAGGCCCGACAGATACGCAGTATTTT | . | TRBJ2-3 | TRBV9 | .
CASSMNSNTEAFF | TGTGCCAGTAGTATGAACAGTAACACTGAAGCTTTCTTT | . | TRBJ1-1 | TRBV19 | .
CASSLRLSDEAFF | TGTGCCAGCAGCTTACGTCTGAGCGATGAGGCTTTCTTT | few | TRBJ1-1 | TRBV11-2 | .
CASSYGNLGQPQHF | TGCGCCAGCAGCTATGGCAACCTTGGACAGCCCCAGCATTTT | few | TRBJ1-5 | TRBV5-1 | .
CASGLSEGGRGLFF | TGTGCTAGTGGACTTTCGGAGGGGGGAAGGGGACTGTTTTTT | . | TRBJ1-4 | TRBV12-5 | .
CASSMGPYSNQPQHF | TGTGCCAGTAGTATGGGACCCTATAGCAATCAGCCCCAGCATTTT | . | TRBJ1-5 | TRBV19 | .
CASSPGSMGSYNSPLHF | TGCGCCAGCAGCCCGGGATCGATGGGGTCCTATAATTCACCCCTCCACTTT | . | TRBJ1-6 | TRBV4-1 | .
CASSPGTGEWQPQHF | TGTGCCAGCAGCCCAGGGACAGGGGAATGGCAGCCCCAGCATTTT | . | TRBJ1-5 | TRBV6-6 | TRBD1
CASSRDRAEVNTEAFF | TGCGCCAGCAGCCGGGACAGGGCTGAAGTTAACACTGAAGCTTTCTTT | . | TRBJ1-1 | TRBV4-3 | TRBD1
CAWGDRGFYGYTF | TGTGCCTGGGGGGACAGGGGATTCTATGGCTACACCTTC | . | TRBJ1-2 | TRBV30 | TRBD1
CASSLRRASGSHNEQFF | TGTGCCAGCAGCCTAAGGAGGGCTAGCGGGAGCCACAATGAGCAGTTCTTC | . | TRBJ2-1 | TRBV7-9 | TRBD2
CASSYSVRQPQHF | TGTGCCAGCAGTTACTCGGTGCGGCAGCCCCAGCATTTT | . | TRBJ1-5 | TRBV6-5 | .
CASSFSGTSLYEQYF | TGCGCCAGCAGCTTCTCCGGGACTAGTCTCTACGAGCAGTACTTC | . | TRBJ2-7 | TRBV5-1 | TRBD2
CASSRAGTGDYEQYF | TGCGCCAGCAGCAGAGCCGGGACAGGGGACTACGAGCAGTACTTC | once | TRBJ2-7 | TRBV5-1 | TRBD1
CAWSAGQGSDSNQPQHF | TGTGCCTGGTCGGCGGGGCAGGGGTCCGATAGCAATCAGCCCCAGCATTTT | . | TRBJ1-5 | TRBV30 | .
CASSREVRGANVLTF | TGCGCCAGCAGCCGGGAGGTCCGTGGGGCCAACGTCCTGACTTTC | . | TRBJ2-6 | TRBV4-3 | .
CASSPQGATNEKLFF | TGCGCCAGCAGCCCGCAGGGTGCAACTAATGAAAAACTGTTTTTT | . | TRBJ1-4 | TRBV4-3 | .
CASSTDRAHSYEQYF | TGTGCCAGCAGTACAGACAGGGCCCACTCCTACGAGCAGTACTTC | . | TRBJ2-7 | TRBV6-6 | TRBD1
CASSRDGKNIQYF | TGTGCCAGCAGCCGGGACGGGAAAAACATTCAGTACTTC | . | TRBJ2-4 | TRBV2 | .
CASREGGGSNQPQHF | TGTGCCAGCCGGGAGGGAGGGGGAAGCAATCAGCCCCAGCATTTT | . | TRBJ1-5 | TRBV7-2 | .
CASSVGQGPGNTIYF | TGTGCCAGCAGCGTGGGACAGGGTCCCGGAAACACCATATATTTT | . | TRBJ1-3 | TRBV9 | TRBD1
CASSQDLRGGSYNEQFF | TGCGCCAGCAGCCAAGATTTGCGGGGCGGGTCCTACAATGAGCAGTTCTTC | . | TRBJ2-1 | TRBV4-3 | .
CAWSYTQYGYTF | TGTGCCTGGAGTTATACCCAATATGGCTACACCTTC | . | TRBJ1-2 | TRBV30 | .
CASLWSGDGYTF | TGTGCCAGTCTATGGTCGGGGGATGGCTACACCTTC | . | TRBJ1-2 | TRBV6-5 | .
CASSYRGLDTQYF | TGTGCCAGCAGTTACAGGGGGCTAGATACGCAGTATTTT | . | TRBJ2-3 | TRBV27 | TRBD1
CASSTQGQFNEKLFF | TGTGCCAGCAGCACACAGGGACAATTTAATGAAAAACTGTTTTTT | . | TRBJ1-4 | TRBV7-8 | .